This TCR beta chain was documented in a study of cytomegalovirus exposure and HLA in healthy donors. Study outcomes and limitations: In vitro checks showed that three CMV-associated chains really do target CMV antigens. The study had only CMV serostatus as immune exposure information. Most CMV-associated TCR beta chains appeared HLA-restricted in a later analysis. Follow-up analysis found HLA locus-dependent TCR association rates, highest for DRB1 and lowest for HLA-C.

With 1 base removed from V and 3 bases from J, the gap between germline ends came to 6 bases. Germline loops: CDR1 SGHTA, CDR2 FQGNSA. The CDR3 covers 13 residues. PCR employed 60 Vbeta and 13 Jbeta primers. TCRdb's copy holds only in-frame clones and misses some; the assay was immunoSEQ multiplex PCR. The repertoire holds under 200,000 clones, with approximately 74% as singletons. Concerning this clone: The target antigen is unknown.

V gene TRBV7-2 combines with J gene TRBJ1-2; no firm D call. This receptor was identified in a woman between 25 and 40 years old in good health and CMV-seronegative. The sequencing sample was made of PBMCs. The CDR3 DNA sequence: TGTGCCAGCAGCTTAGATCAGTACTATGGCTACACCTTC. Translated, it gives CASSLDQYYGYTF.